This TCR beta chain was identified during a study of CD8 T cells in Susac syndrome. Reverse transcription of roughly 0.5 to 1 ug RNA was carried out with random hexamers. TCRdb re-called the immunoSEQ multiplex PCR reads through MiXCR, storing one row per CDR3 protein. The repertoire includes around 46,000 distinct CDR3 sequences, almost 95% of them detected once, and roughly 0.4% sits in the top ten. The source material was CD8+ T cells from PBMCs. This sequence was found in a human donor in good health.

The CDR3 nucleotides are TGTGCCAGCAGCTTCCCCGGACAGACGAACACCGGGGAGCTGTTTTTT. This codes for CASSFPGQTNTGELFF. The chain joins TRBV5-8 to TRBJ2-2; TRBD1 is a possible D gene (6 bases). Trimming took off 2 bases at V and 0 bases at J, with 11 bases between the two ends. The CDR3 loop spans 16 amino acids. Germline V gene sequence: CDR1 SGHTS, CDR2 YDEGEE.